Listed here is a single T cell receptor beta chain. Its antigen is not known. The data derive from a study of cytomegalovirus exposure and HLA in healthy donors. Findings of the study overall: In terms of immune exposure information, only CMV serostatus was available. Researchers counted about 150 TCR beta chains as cytomegalovirus-associated. Presence/absence analyses supposed approximately even sequencing depth among donors.

Germline CDR1 reads SEHNR; CDR2 reads FQNEAQ (reference sequence). V lost 4 bases and J lost 6; bases outside the gene matches: 8. The CDR3 loop spans 15 amino acids. 60 Vbeta and 13 Jbeta primers were used in PCR. Original methodology: Unique TCR beta chains numbered about 80 million in a later analysis, with around 11 million shared. TCRdb keeps only in-frame clones here, not all; method: immunoSEQ multiplex PCR. V and J calls and clone size are copied from that table; D and trimming were computed from the DNA. The sample consists of some 86,000 clones, just over 65% of them appearing once. The chain links TRBV7-9 to TRBJ1-4; 7 nucleotides align to TRBD1. This clonotype was sampled from a man under 40 in good health and CMV-seronegative. Sample: PBMCs. As DNA, the CDR3 is TGTGCCAGCAGCTCGTCCGGGACAGTCGATGAAAAACTGTTTTTT. It yields the protein CASSSSGTVDEKLFF.